A single sample is the source of the 25 T cell receptor beta chains below, sequenced in a study of T-cell reconstitution after alpha-beta-depleted transplantation in children. Preparing the TCRbeta library involved the use of unique molecular identifiers. TCRdb reanalysed the PCR reads using MiXCR and keeps one entry per CDR3 protein. This sample has roughly 310,000 distinct CDR3 sequences; approximately 23% occur once, and the top ten carry roughly 9.7%. The starting material was PBMCs, mostly from graft donor cells, obtained 180 days after TCRalphabeta/CD19-depleted stem cell transplant. The receptors shown here come from a male patient younger than 18 who had a stem cell transplant for acute lymphoblastic leukemia, so the T cells may come from the graft donor.

This clonotype was picked up a small number of times. J is TRBJ2-7 and V is TRBV7-3, with D tentatively TRBD2 (6 bases). CDR3 length: 15 residues. Germline V gene data show CDR1 as SGHTA and CDR2 as FQGTGA. V lost 0 bases and J lost 2, with 11 bases in between. In DNA form, the CDR3 reads TGTGCCAGCAGCTTAACGTCTAGCGCAGCCTACGAGCAGTACTTC. Translation: CASSLTSSAAYEQYF. Full variable domain (outside the CDR3, taken from reference TRBV7-3 and TRBJ2-7): GAGVSQTPSNKVTEKGKYVELRCDPISGHTALYWYRQSLGQGPEFLIYFQGTGAADDSGLPNDRFFAVRPEGSVSTLKIQRTERGDSAVYLCASSLTSSAAYEQYFGPGTRLTVT.

This rearrangement joins TRBV9 to TRBJ2-1, with 9 positions matching TRBD2. The V gene's germline CDR1 is SGDLS and CDR2 YYNGEE. Trimming removed 0 bases from V and 8 bases from J; junction bases left unmatched: 12. The CDR3 runs to 17 residues. The CDR3 nucleotides read TGTGCCAGCAGCGTAGGAGGATTAGCGGGAGTTGAATATGAGCAGTTCTTC. Translating it yields CASSVGGLAGVEYEQFF.

This clonotype has only a few counts. The CDR3 loop is CASSPKYREDYGYTF. For the CDR3, the DNA is TGTGCCAGCAGTCCAAAATACAGGGAAGACTATGGCTACACCTTC. The genes are TRBV6-1 and TRBJ1-2, with D possibly TRBD1 on 6 matching bases. CDR3 size: 15 residues. Trimming took 5 bases from V and 3 from J, leaving 16 bases between them. CDR1 MNHNS and CDR2 SASEGT come from the germline V gene.

This chain's CDR3 is CASSAQGTYGYTF. CDR3 nucleotide sequence: TGTGCCAGCAGTGCACAGGGAACCTATGGCTACACCTTC. This chain connects TRBV7-6 to TRBJ1-2; TRBD1 might be the D (6 bases). The CDR3 spans 13 residues. Germline lookup yields CDR1 SGHVS and CDR2 FNYEAQ. V was clipped by 6 bases and J by 4 bases, with 12 bases between them. Together with reference TRBV7-6 and TRBJ1-2, the CDR3 gives the full variable domain: GAGVSQSPRYKVTKRGQDVALRCDPISGHVSLYWYRQALGQGPEFLTYFNYEAQQDKSGLPNDRFSAERPEGSISTLTIQRTEQRDSAMYRCASSAQGTYGYTFGSGTRLTVV.

In DNA form, the CDR3 reads TGTGCCAGCAGCCTCAGCCCCGTTTTGACCGGGGAGCTGTTTTTT. The encoded protein is CASSLSPVLTGELFF. This chain joins TRBV9 and TRBJ2-2, with D uncertain. Trimming took 4 bases from V and 5 from J, leaving 15 bases between them. Germline CDR1 reads SGDLS; CDR2 reads YYNGEE. This CDR3 contains 15 residues. The variable domain in full, with the rest retrieved from reference TRBV9 and TRBJ2-2, is DSGVTQTPKHLITATGQRVTLRCSPRSGDLSVYWYQQSLDQGLQFLIQYYNGEERAKGNILERFSAQQFPDLHSELNLSSLELGDSALYFCASSLSPVLTGELFFGEGSRLTVL.

The chain employs TRBV4-1 and TRBJ2-5, with D possibly matching TRBD2 (6 bases). Germline CDR1 reads MGHRA; CDR2 reads YSYEKL. Between the trimmed V and J ends, which lost 4 bases and 1 base, there was a span of 13 bases. The CDR3 is 15 amino acids. CDR3 amino acids: CASSPGGAGQETQYF. The CDR3 coding sequence is TGCGCCAGCAGCCCGGGCGGGGCTGGCCAAGAGACCCAGTACTTC.

The table lists this clonotype with a few counts. The chain joins TRBV5-6 to TRBJ2-1; 10 bases agree with TRBD2. V shed 4 bases and J 10 bases; nucleotides not matched to a gene: 14. Germline CDR1 reads SGHDT; CDR2 reads YYEEEE. CDR3 length equals 16 residues. In DNA form, the CDR3 reads TGTGCCAGCAGCACACTGCTAGCGGGAGTATTTGGCGAGCAGTTCTTC. Protein sequence: CASSTLLAGVFGEQFF. The variable domain in full, completed from reference TRBV5-6 and TRBJ2-1, reads DAGVTQSPTHLIKTRGQQVTLRCSPKSGHDTVSWYQQALGQGPQFIFQYYEEEERQRGNFPDRFSGHQFPNYSSELNVNALLLGDSALYLCASSTLLAGVFGEQFFGPGTRLTVL.

This chain links TRBV20-1 with TRBJ2-3, with TRBD2 matching over 7 bases. This CDR3 is 14 amino acids long. Germline lookup yields CDR1 DFQATT and CDR2 SNEGSKA (reference sequence). After removal of 0 bases from V and 1 base from J, the junction contained 1 base not matched to a gene. The CDR3 DNA reads TGCAGTGCTAGAGACCGGGAGGGCACAGATACGCAGTATTTT. This translates into CSARDREGTDTQYF.

The table lists this clonotype with a count of one. V and J are TRBV7-8 and TRBJ2-1, with a tentative D call TRBD2 (6 bases). This CDR3 contains 15 residues. Germline loops: CDR1 SGHVS, CDR2 FQNEAQ. V lost 6 bases and J lost 5, with 17 bases in between. This CDR3 is CASRPRVAVDNEQFF. The CDR3 DNA follows: TGTGCCAGCAGACCCCGGGTAGCGGTTGACAATGAGCAGTTCTTC.

The rearrangement links TRBV20-1 to TRBJ2-5; TRBD1 matches at 8 bases. The CDR3 extends over 13 amino acids. Germline V gene data show CDR1 as DFQATT and CDR2 as SNEGSKA (reference sequence). V gave up 6 bases and J gave up 2 bases; unmatched junction bases: 5. The CDR3 region is CSACRQGQETQYF. The DNA of the CDR3 is TGCAGTGCCTGCAGACAGGGGCAAGAGACCCAGTACTTC.

The chain joins TRBV20-1 to TRBJ1-5, with TRBD1 identical over 9 bases. Germline V lookup: CDR1 DFQATT, CDR2 SNEGSKA (reference sequence). The CDR3 spans 12 residues. The junction had 4 bases not matched to a gene; V was cut back by 6 bases and J by 7 bases. The CDR3 region has the DNA TGCAGTGCAACAGGGGGCCCCCAGCCCCAGCATTTT. It codes for CSATGGPQPQHF.

This clonotype was observed a few times. The rearrangement links TRBV4-1 to TRBJ2-3, with TRBD2 identical over 9 bases. J gave up 5 bases and V 6 bases, and 9 bases lay outside the gene matches. This CDR3 contains 15 residues. CDR1 is MGHRA and CDR2 is YSYEKL in the germline V gene. The DNA for the CDR3 is TGCGCCAGCAGATGGCGGGAGGGGTTTCAAGATACGCAGTATTTT. It is translated as CASRWREGFQDTQYF.

The chain couples TRBV27 to TRBJ2-2; D is uncertain. CDR1 is MNHEY, CDR2 SMNVEV, per germline (reference sequence). Trimming pared 3 bases from V and 3 bases from J, leaving 11 bases between. The CDR3 is 15 amino acids. The CDR3 loop reads CASSFSRTHTGELFF. The CDR3 nucleotides read TGTGCCAGCAGTTTCAGCAGGACGCACACCGGGGAGCTGTTTTTT.

V and J are TRBV20-1 and TRBJ2-3; unclear D gene. Germline CDR1 reads DFQATT; CDR2 reads SNEGSKA (reference sequence). V was pared by 6 bases and J by 0 bases, with 10 bases between. There are 13 residues in the CDR3. As DNA, the CDR3 is TGCAGTGCCGAGCTACCTAGCACAGATACGCAGTATTTT. Its protein product is CSAELPSTDTQYF.

This clonotype was seen a handful of times. This sequence joins TRBV12-3 or TRBV12-4 and TRBJ2-3; D may correspond to TRBD1 or TRBD2 (5 bases each). The CDR3 runs 15 residues. Trimming left V 5 bases short and J 2 bases short, with 14 bases between. The CDR3 loop reads CASSLRDPSTDTQYF. The CDR3 bases are TGTGCCAGCAGTCTACGGGACCCGTCCACAGATACGCAGTATTTT.

V usage is TRBV7-2 and J usage is TRBJ1-3; D not certain. The germline V gene has CDR1 SGHTA and CDR2 FQGNSA. The CDR3 length is 15 residues. Trimming removed 2 bases from V and 0 bases from J, with 8 bases in between. The CDR3 DNA is TGTGCCAGCAGCTTAAGAAGGGACTCTGGAAACACCATATATTTT. Protein sequence: CASSLRRDSGNTIYF.

This clonotype was observed a handful of times. V is TRBV10-3 and J is TRBJ2-1; 13 bases are a match to TRBD2. Germline loops: CDR1 ENHRY, CDR2 SYGVKD. Trimming cost V 0 bases and J 5 bases; bases outside gene matches: 13. There are 20 residues in the CDR3. The CDR3 reads CAISESVWKVGLAGDNEQFF. The DNA of the CDR3 is TGTGCCATCAGTGAGTCGGTCTGGAAAGTTGGACTAGCGGGAGACAATGAGCAGTTCTTC.

The CDR3 DNA follows: TGCGCCAGCAGCTTGGGCAGGGCGGGAAGAGAGACCCAGTACTTC. As protein: CASSLGRAGRETQYF. This sequence joins TRBV5-1 and TRBJ2-5; D might be TRBD2 (6 bases). This CDR3 region has 15 residues. Trimming stripped 0 bases from V and 4 bases from J, with 13 bases between. Germline V gene data show CDR1 as SGHRS and CDR2 as YFSETQ.

This chain uses TRBV29-1 with TRBJ1-5, with a weak D call TRBD1 (6 bases). The V and J ends lost 7 bases and 4 bases respectively, with 14 bases between them. Germline CDR1 is SQVTM and CDR2 is ANQGSEA. The CDR3 spans 13 residues. As DNA, the CDR3 is TGCAGCGCTCTACAGGGACCAAATCAGCCCCAGCATTTT. Translated, it gives CSALQGPNQPQHF. Using reference TRBV29-1 and TRBJ1-5 for the parts outside the CDR3, the full variable domain is SAVISQKPSRDICQRGTSLTIQCQVDSQVTMMFWYRQQPGQSLTLIATANQGSEATYESGFVIDKFPISRPNLTFSTLTVSNMSPEDSSIYLCSALQGPNQPQHFGDGTRLSIL.

The V and J genes are TRBV10-1 and TRBJ2-3; no clear D gene. Trimming removed 6 bases at V and 6 bases at J, with 16 bases between. The CDR3 is made up of 14 amino acids. CDR1 and CDR2 from the germline V gene are WNHNN and SYGVQD (reference sequence). This chain's CDR3 is CASSVGVGVDTQYF. CDR3 DNA: TGCGCCAGCAGCGTTGGAGTAGGCGTTGATACGCAGTATTTT.

The chain joins TRBV7-2 to TRBJ2-2; D unclear. CDR3 length equals 14 residues. Germline CDR1 SGHTA, CDR2 FQGNSA. The V end lost 2 bases, the J end lost 3 bases, and 7 bases lay between the germline ends. The CDR3 loop is CASSLSKDTGELFF. The CDR3 DNA reads as TGTGCCAGCAGCTTAAGTAAGGACACCGGGGAGCTGTTTTTT.

This chain joins TRBV18 and TRBJ2-7, with TRBD2 identical over 7 bases. Germline V gene lookup returns CDR1 KGHSH and CDR2 LQKENI. This CDR3 region has 18 residues. Losses at the gene ends were 1 base for V and 5 bases for J; bases not matched to a gene: 17. In DNA form, the CDR3 reads TGTGCCAGCTCACCACGGAGCACGGGAGGCGGGGAAATACACGAGCAGTACTTC. Translating gives CASSPRSTGGGEIHEQYF.

There are a few counts of this clonotype. The chain employs TRBV6-5 and TRBJ1-1; TRBD1 aligns across 8 bases. The CDR3 runs 16 residues. V lost 2 bases, J lost 1 base, and 6 bases stayed unmatched. Germline V gene data show CDR1 as MNHEY and CDR2 as SVGAGI. The chain's CDR3 is CASSYLPGQANTEAFF. Here the CDR3 DNA reads TGTGCCAGCAGTTACCTTCCGGGACAGGCGAACACTGAAGCTTTCTTT.

In its sample, this clonotype was seen many times. This chain links TRBV7-2 with TRBJ2-5; D gene uncertain. V was cut by 3 bases and J by 0 bases, with 8 bases left in between. The germline gives CDR1 SGHTA, CDR2 FQGNSA. This CDR3 is built from 14 residues. The CDR3 spells CASSLFGYQETQYF. The CDR3 DNA sequence: TGTGCCAGCAGCTTGTTTGGGTACCAAGAGACCCAGTACTTC.

This clonotype was observed a handful of times. The chain couples TRBV19 to TRBJ2-7, with 9 bases lining up with TRBD1. CDR1 LNHDA and CDR2 SQIVND come from the germline V gene (reference sequence). The CDR3 covers 13 residues. V lost 8 bases, J lost 4 bases, and 6 bases stayed unmatched. In DNA, the CDR3 is TGTGCCAGTGCGTTAGACAGGGGGTACGAGCAGTACTTC. It translates to CASALDRGYEQYF.